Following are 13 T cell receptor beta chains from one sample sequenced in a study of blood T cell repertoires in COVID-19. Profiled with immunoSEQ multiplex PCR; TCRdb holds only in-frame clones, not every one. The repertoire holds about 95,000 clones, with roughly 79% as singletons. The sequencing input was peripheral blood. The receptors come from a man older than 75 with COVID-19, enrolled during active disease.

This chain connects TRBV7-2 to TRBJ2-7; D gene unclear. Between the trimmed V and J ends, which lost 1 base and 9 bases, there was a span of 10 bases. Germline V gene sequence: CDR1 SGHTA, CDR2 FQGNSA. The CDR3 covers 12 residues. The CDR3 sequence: CASSLDSKRQYF. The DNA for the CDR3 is TGTGCCAGCAGCTTAGATAGTAAGCGGCAGTACTTC.

CDR3 sequence reads: CASSSPRAQYF. The CDR3 nucleotides are TGTGCCAGCAGTTCCCCGCGAGCCCAGTACTTC. This chain links TRBV28 with TRBJ2-5; D gene uncertain. Between the trimmed V and J ends, which lost 4 bases and 9 bases, there was a span of 9 bases. The CDR3 loop spans 11 amino acids. Looked up from germline, CDR1 is MDHEN and CDR2 is SYDVKM.

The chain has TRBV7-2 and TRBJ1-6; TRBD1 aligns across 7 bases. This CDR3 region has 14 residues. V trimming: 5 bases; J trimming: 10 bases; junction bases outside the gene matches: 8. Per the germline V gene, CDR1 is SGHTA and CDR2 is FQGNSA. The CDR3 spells CASSRMRTGSPLHF. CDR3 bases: TGTGCCAGCAGCCGGATGAGGACAGGATCACCCCTCCACTTT.

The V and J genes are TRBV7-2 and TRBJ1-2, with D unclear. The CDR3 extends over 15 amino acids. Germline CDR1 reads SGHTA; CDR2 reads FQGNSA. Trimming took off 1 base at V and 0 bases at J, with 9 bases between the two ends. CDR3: CASSLVSVTNYGYTF. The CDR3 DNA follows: TGTGCCAGCAGCTTAGTGTCCGTAACTAACTATGGCTACACCTTC.

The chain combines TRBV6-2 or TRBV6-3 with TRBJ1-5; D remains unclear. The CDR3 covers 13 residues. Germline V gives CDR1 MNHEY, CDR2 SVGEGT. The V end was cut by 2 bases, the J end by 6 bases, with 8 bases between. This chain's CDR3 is CASSYPSSQPQHF. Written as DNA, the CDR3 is TGTGCCAGCAGTTACCCAAGTAGTCAGCCCCAGCATTTT.

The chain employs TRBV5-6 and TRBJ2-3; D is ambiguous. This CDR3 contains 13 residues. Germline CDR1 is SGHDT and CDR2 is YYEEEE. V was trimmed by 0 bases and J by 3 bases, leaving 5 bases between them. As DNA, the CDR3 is TGTGCCAGCAGCTTGGGTCCGACAGATACGCAGTATTTT. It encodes CASSLGPTDTQYF.

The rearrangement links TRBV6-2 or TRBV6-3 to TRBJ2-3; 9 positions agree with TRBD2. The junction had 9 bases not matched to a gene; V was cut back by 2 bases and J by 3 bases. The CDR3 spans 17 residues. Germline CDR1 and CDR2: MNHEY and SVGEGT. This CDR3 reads CASSYPLGGGATDTQYF. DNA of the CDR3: TGTGCCAGCAGTTACCCCCTCGGCGGGGGGGCGACAGATACGCAGTATTTT.

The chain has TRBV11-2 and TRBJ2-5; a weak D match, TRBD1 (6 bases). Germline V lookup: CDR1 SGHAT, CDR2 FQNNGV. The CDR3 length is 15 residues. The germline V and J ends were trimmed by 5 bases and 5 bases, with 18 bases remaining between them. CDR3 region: CASSLGPTGHETQYF. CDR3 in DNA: TGTGCCAGCAGCCTAGGGCCCACAGGGCACGAGACCCAGTACTTC.

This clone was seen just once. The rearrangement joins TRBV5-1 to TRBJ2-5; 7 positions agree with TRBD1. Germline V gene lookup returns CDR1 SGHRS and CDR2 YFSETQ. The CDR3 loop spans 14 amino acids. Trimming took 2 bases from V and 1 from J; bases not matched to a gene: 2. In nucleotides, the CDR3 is TGCGCCAGCAGCTTAGGGACAGTCCAAGAGACCCAGTACTTC. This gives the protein CASSLGTVQETQYF.

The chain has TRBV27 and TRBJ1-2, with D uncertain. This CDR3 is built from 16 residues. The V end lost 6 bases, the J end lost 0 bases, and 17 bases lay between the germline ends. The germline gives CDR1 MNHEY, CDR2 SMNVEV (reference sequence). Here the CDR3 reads CASSLLMTQANYGYTF. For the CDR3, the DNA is TGTGCCAGCAGCTTACTAATGACTCAAGCTAACTATGGCTACACCTTC.

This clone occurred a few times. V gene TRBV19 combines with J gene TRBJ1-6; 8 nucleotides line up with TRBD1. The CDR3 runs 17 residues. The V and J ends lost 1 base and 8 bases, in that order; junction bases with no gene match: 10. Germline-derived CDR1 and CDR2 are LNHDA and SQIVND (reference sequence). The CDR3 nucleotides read TGTGCCAGTAGTATAGCCTCAGGGGGCGCATCGGATTCACCCCTCCACTTT. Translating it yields CASSIASGGASDSPLHF.

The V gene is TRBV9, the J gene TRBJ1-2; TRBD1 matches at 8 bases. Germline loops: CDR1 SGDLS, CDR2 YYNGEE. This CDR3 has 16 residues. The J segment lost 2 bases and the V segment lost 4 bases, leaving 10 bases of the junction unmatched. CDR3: CASSPGGRPYNYGYTF. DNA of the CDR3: TGTGCCAGCAGCCCAGGGGGCAGACCTTACAACTATGGCTACACCTTC.

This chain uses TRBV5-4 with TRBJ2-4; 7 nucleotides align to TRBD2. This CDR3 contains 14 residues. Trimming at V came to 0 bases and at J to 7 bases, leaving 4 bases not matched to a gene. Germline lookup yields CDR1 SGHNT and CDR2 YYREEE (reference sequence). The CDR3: CASSLDGSGNIQYF. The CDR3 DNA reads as TGTGCCAGCAGCTTGGATGGTAGCGGGAACATTCAGTACTTC. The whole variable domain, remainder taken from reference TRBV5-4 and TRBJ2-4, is ETGVTQSPTHLIKTRGQQVTLRCSSQSGHNTVSWYQQALGQGPQFIFQYYREEENGRGNFPPRFSGLQFPNYSSELNVNALELDDSALYLCASSLDGSGNIQYFGAGTRLSVL.